One and the same sample provided the 6 T cell receptor beta chains below, sequenced in a study of cytomegalovirus exposure and HLA in healthy donors. The PCR was carried out with 60 Vbeta primers and 13 Jbeta primers. Assay: immunoSEQ multiplex PCR; the TCRdb copy retains only in-frame clones and omits some. The sample has roughly 150,000 clones; 80% to 90% are singletons. Sequencing input: PBMCs. The receptor source for this set is a young woman in good health and CMV-seronegative.

The rearrangement links TRBV6-5 to TRBJ1-2; D perhaps matches TRBD1 (5 bases). In germline, CDR1 is MNHEY, CDR2 SVGAGI. There are 13 residues in the CDR3. V was pared by 7 bases and J by 3 bases, with 12 bases between. Written as DNA, the CDR3 is TGTGCCAGCAAGCAGGGAATCGACTATGGCTACACCTTC. It specifies CASKQGIDYGYTF.

The rearrangement joins TRBV6-1 to TRBJ2-1; maybe TRBD1 (5 bases). The length of the CDR3 is 15 residues. The V gene's germline CDR1 is MNHNS and CDR2 SASEGT. Deletions cut 1 base from V and 0 bases from J, with 7 bases between. CDR3 region: CASSEGQNSYNEQFF. For the CDR3, the DNA is TGTGCCAGCAGTGAAGGACAGAACTCCTACAATGAGCAGTTCTTC.

The V call is TRBV5-1, the J call TRBJ2-7; D may be TRBD2 (6 bases). CDR3 length: 15 amino acids. The V end lost 2 bases, the J end lost 2 bases, and 14 bases lay between the germline ends. Germline lookup yields CDR1 SGHRS and CDR2 YFSETQ. Here the CDR3 DNA reads TGCGCCAGCAGCTTAGGAGGGGCCCTTACCTACGAGCAGTACTTC. Translation: CASSLGGALTYEQYF.

This sequence joins TRBV5-6 and TRBJ2-4; D is possibly TRBD2 (5 bases). V dropped 2 bases and J dropped 4 bases, with 10 bases sitting between them. Germline CDR1 SGHDT, CDR2 YYEEEE. This CDR3 region has 14 residues. CDR3 DNA: TGTGCCAGCAGCTTACTGGAGCGGAAAAACATTCAGTACTTC. Translation gives CASSLLERKNIQYF.

This chain uses TRBV4-1 with TRBJ2-1; weak D call: TRBD1 (5 bases). The germline V gene has CDR1 MGHRA and CDR2 YSYEKL. The CDR3 loop spans 11 amino acids. Trimming removed 1 base at V and 13 bases at J, with 8 bases between. CDR3 nucleotides: TGCGCCAGCAGCCAAGGCAGGGCTCAGTTCTTC. This translates into CASSQGRAQFF.

J is TRBJ2-2 and V is TRBV5-1, with D possibly matching TRBD1 (5 bases). CDR3 size: 16 residues. Trimming cost V 5 bases and J 4 bases, with 18 bases left between them. The germline V gene encodes CDR1 SGHRS and CDR2 YFSETQ. The CDR3 here is CASRKTAGPGTGELFF. The CDR3, as DNA: TGCGCCAGCAGGAAGACCGCAGGGCCGGGCACCGGGGAGCTGTTTTTT.